These 13 T cell receptor beta chains came from one sample sequenced in a study of glioma-infiltrating T cells after dendritic cell vaccination (dated by TCRdb to about 2016). The library was built by means of the immunoSEQ multiplex PCR assay. In TCRdb, the immuneACCESS table is reduced to in-frame sequences with V and J assigned. These tables do not hold every clone; where another copy was compared, an unresolved V gene accounts for under half, and the others remain unexplained. The sample records 100,000 to 120,000 clones, 90% of which are singletons. Of the sample, approximately 2.7% is held by the ten largest clones. The time point label here, explained by the study, means: after dendritic cell vaccination, including at tumor progression/relapse. This specimen consisted of blood, obtained after dendritic cell vaccination. These TCRs come from a human donor with glioblastoma.

The rearrangement uses TRBV11-3 and TRBJ2-7, with D tentatively TRBD2 (5 bases). Trimming shortened V by 5 bases and J by 2 bases, and 25 bases separated the two germline ends. Germline values: CDR1 SGHNT, CDR2 YENEEA. The CDR3 is made up of 18 amino acids. The CDR3 region has the DNA TGTGCCAGCAGCCTCTCCCCGGGCGGACGGGGTCTTGCCTACGAGCAGTACTTC. Amino acid sequence: CASSLSPGGRGLAYEQYF.

The chain recombines TRBV5-5 with TRBJ2-1, with a weak D call TRBD2 (5 bases). There are 13 residues in the CDR3. Deletions cut 1 base from V and 10 bases from J, with 12 bases between. The germline V gene has CDR1 SGHKS and CDR2 YYEKEE (reference sequence). The CDR3 nucleotides read TGTGCCAGCAGCTTGAGCGGTTTAGGGGAGCAGTTCTTC. It is translated as CASSLSGLGEQFF.

This clone was counted once. The chain joins TRBV5-5 to TRBJ2-3, with TRBD1 as a possible D gene (6 bases). The V gene lost 4 bases and the J gene lost 4 bases, with 13 bases spanning the gap. The CDR3 is made up of 14 amino acids. Per germline, CDR1 SGHKS and CDR2 YYEKEE (reference sequence). The CDR3 region has the DNA TGTGCCAGCAGCCTAGGGGGTAGCTCAGATACGCAGTATTTT. Its protein is CASSLGGSSDTQYF.

This chain connects TRBV5-1 to TRBJ2-2; D might be TRBD2 (6 bases). Trimming removed 0 bases from V and 1 base from J, with 10 bases in between. The CDR3 length is 16 residues. Germline V CDR1 and CDR2: SGHRS, YFSETQ. DNA for the CDR3: TGCGCCAGCAGCTTGGTGGCGGGGCGGAACACCGGGGAGCTGTTTTTT. Translated, it gives CASSLVAGRNTGELFF.

The chain recombines TRBV5-6 with TRBJ2-1, with TRBD2 matching over 8 bases. Germline V lookup: CDR1 SGHDT, CDR2 YYEEEE. The CDR3 totals 15 residues. The trim removed 5 bases at V and 5 bases at J, leaving 9 bases unmatched. The CDR3 sequence is CASREAGAEDNEQFF. CDR3 DNA sequence: TGTGCCAGCAGGGAAGCGGGGGCCGAGGACAATGAGCAGTTCTTC.

V usage is TRBV7-9 and J usage is TRBJ1-4; D possibly corresponds to TRBD1 (6 bases). Germline assignment: CDR1 SEHNR and CDR2 FQNEAQ (reference sequence). CDR3 length: 16 residues. Trimming removed 4 bases at V and 4 bases at J, with 16 bases between. The CDR3 here is CASSSLRTELNEKLFF. CDR3 coding DNA: TGTGCCAGCAGCTCGCTGAGGACAGAGCTTAATGAAAAACTGTTTTTT.

The genes are TRBV29-1 and TRBJ2-7, with 7 nucleotides matching TRBD2. The CDR3 sequence is 13 residues long. V dropped 6 bases and J dropped 6; count of bases not matched to a gene: 11. Germline-derived CDR1 and CDR2 are SQVTM and ANQGSEA. The CDR3 is CSVVLATPGEQYF. In DNA, the CDR3 is TGCAGCGTCGTACTAGCGACCCCAGGCGAGCAGTACTTC.

This clone has only one observation. The chain links TRBV5-6 to TRBJ2-7, with 9 bases fitting TRBD1. The germline V gene has CDR1 SGHDT and CDR2 YYEEEE. CDR3 length equals 15 residues. The junction had 9 bases not matched to a gene; V was cut back by 3 bases and J by 5 bases. CDR3 bases: TGTGCCAGCAGCTACAGGGGGCTGAGCGTCCACGAGCAGTACTTC. Translated: CASSYRGLSVHEQYF.

The gene calls are TRBV30 and TRBJ1-5; 8 bases are a match to TRBD1. The germline gives CDR1 GTSNPN, CDR2 SVGIG (reference sequence). The V and J ends lost 2 bases and 5 bases, in that order; junction bases with no gene match: 5. This CDR3 spans 14 amino acids. The CDR3 region has the DNA TGTGCCTGGAGTAGGCAGGGGGCCGATCAGCCCCAGCATTTT. Residues: CAWSRQGADQPQHF.

As for this clone: Other nucleotide sequences in the sample specify the same CDR3. The rearrangement links TRBV30 to TRBJ1-6, with 7 bases identical to TRBD1. Germline loops: CDR1 GTSNPN, CDR2 SVGIG (reference sequence). This CDR3 has 13 residues. CDR3 sequence (DNA): TGTGCTGAGACAGGGAGCAGTAATTCACCCCTCCACTTT. Protein sequence: CAETGSSNSPLHF.

This chain joins TRBV6-5 and TRBJ1-3, with D possibly being TRBD1 (5 bases). CDR1 MNHEY and CDR2 SVGAGI come from the germline V gene. The CDR3 sequence is 12 residues long. V gave up 6 bases and J gave up 9 bases, with 12 bases separating them. Written as DNA, the CDR3 is TGTGCCAGCAGGGGAGGGGCCGGCACCATATATTTT. Translation: CASRGGAGTIYF.

The V call is TRBV10-2, the J call TRBJ2-3, with 14 positions matching TRBD2. CDR1 is WSHSY, CDR2 SAAADI, per germline. The CDR3 runs 18 residues. V lost 11 bases to trimming and J lost 0 bases; unmatched junction nucleotides: 13. The CDR3 bases are TGCGCCGCGCACGGACTAGCGGGGGGCGGATCTAGCACAGATACGCAGTATTTT. Protein sequence: CAAHGLAGGGSSTDTQYF.

V and J are TRBV5-1 and TRBJ2-1, with D uncertain. Per germline, CDR1 SGHRS and CDR2 YFSETQ. The CDR3 length is 15 residues. Trimming stripped 0 bases from V and 10 bases from J, with 17 bases between. The CDR3 DNA reads TGCGCCAGCAGCTTGGCCTTCGTAGCCGCATGGGAGCAGTTCTTC. Its protein is CASSLAFVAAWEQFF.